The 2 T cell receptor beta chains presented below share a single source sample, sequenced in a study of cytotoxic CD8 clonotypes in ibrutinib-treated CLL. Repertoires were generated with immunoSEQ multiplex PCR, while TCRdb's copy carries only in-frame clones and drops some. The table has approximately 80,000 clones, 85% to 90% seen once. The sequencing here drew on PBMCs, taken before ibrutinib treatment. These receptors came from a human donor with chronic lymphocytic leukemia.

The V gene is TRBV21-1, the J gene TRBJ2-5. TRBV21-1 has pseudogene status. The CDR3 is 16 amino acids. The CDR3 region is CASSNPPVGTQETQYF. Here the CDR3 DNA reads TGTGCCAGCAGCAATCCGCCAGTTGGGACCCAAGAGACCCAGTACTTC.

The chain employs TRBV30 and TRBJ2-5; D not resolved. Germline CDR1 and CDR2: GTSNPN and SVGIG (reference sequence). Trimming left V 5 bases short and J 5 bases short, with 9 bases between. The CDR3 has 11 amino acids. The chain's CDR3 is CAWGIGETQYF. CDR3 bases: TGTGCCTGGGGGATAGGGGAGACCCAGTACTTC. Full variable domain (rest looked up from reference TRBV30 and TRBJ2-5): SQTIHQWPATLVQPVGSPLSLECTVEGTSNPNLYWYRQAAGRGLQLLFYSVGIGQISSEVPQNLSASRPQDRQFILSSKKLLLSDSGFYLCAWGIGETQYFGPGTRLLVL.